The 21 T cell receptor beta chains below all came from one sample that was sequenced in a study of post-analysis software for immune sequencing data. Findings and limits, study-wide: Comparison of patients with controls showed a handful of TRBV segments more frequent in patients, TRBV5-6, TRBV5-1 and TRBV20-1 among them.

These receptors' antigens are unknown. Unique molecular identifiers were built into the TCR beta cDNA libraries. TCRdb re-derived calls from the PCR reads in MiXCR, one entry per CDR3 protein. The data show around 250,000 distinct CDR3 sequences, with 36% seen just once and around 4.8% held by the top ten. The specimen sequenced was blood. These receptors were obtained from a girl aged 10 to 17 with multiple sclerosis.

The chain recombines TRBV21-1 with TRBJ2-4; TRBD1 is taken as the D call from the table, unchecked against the DNA. TRBV21-1 is a pseudogene. CDR3 length: 14 amino acids. CDR3 loop: CASRDTGGGYKQYF. The CDR3 region has the DNA TGTGCCAGCCGAGATACAGGGGGAGGCTACAAGCAGTACTTC.

The rearrangement joins TRBV20-1 to TRBJ1-1; tentatively, D is TRBD1 (6 bases). Looked up from germline, CDR1 is DFQATT and CDR2 is SNEGSKA (reference sequence). V lost 8 bases and J 0 bases, leaving 13 bases between the germline ends. This CDR3 region has 13 residues. CDR3 nucleotides: TGCAGTCCCCGGGGGGCTGTGAACACTGAAGCTTTCTTT. This sequence encodes CSPRGAVNTEAFF.

The chain joins TRBV11-2 to TRBJ2-7; D assignment may be TRBD1 or TRBD2 (5 bases each). The CDR3 has 15 residues. Between the trimmed V and J ends, which lost 5 bases and 0 bases, there was a span of 14 bases. The germline CDR1 and CDR2 sequences are SGHAT and FQNNGV. CDR3 nucleotide sequence: TGTGCCAGCAGCGTAGTGGGGGATAGCTCCTACGAGCAGTACTTC. It codes for CASSVVGDSSYEQYF.

This chain uses TRBV11-3 with TRBJ2-7, with D hard to call. This CDR3 comprises 15 residues. Germline lookup yields CDR1 SGHNT and CDR2 YENEEA. Trimming removed 2 bases at V and 1 base at J, with 12 bases between. CDR3: CASSLLPTSSYEQYF. CDR3 nucleotide sequence: TGTGCCAGCAGCTTACTCCCCACCAGTTCCTACGAGCAGTACTTC.

This clonotype was observed a few times. Being one base from a much bigger clone, this may be a read error. V is TRBV3-1 and J is TRBJ2-4; no reliable D call. The CDR3 runs 14 residues. Germline assignment: CDR1 LGHDT and CDR2 YNNKEL (reference sequence). The CDR3 protein is CASNQVPAKNIQYF. CDR3 DNA sequence: TGTGCCAGCAACCAAGTGCCAGCCAAAAACATTCAGTACTTC.

A word on this clonotype: This sequence may be a read error, since a much larger clone differs from it by one base. The rearrangement links TRBV5-6 to TRBJ2-1; TRBD2 agrees at 7 bases. The CDR3 contains 13 residues. In germline, CDR1 is SGHDT, CDR2 YYEEEE. The CDR3 loop reads CASGLGGLNEQFF. In DNA form, the CDR3 reads TGTGCCAGCGGCTTGGGAGGGTTAAATGAGCAGTTCTTC.

The V and J genes are TRBV29-1 and TRBJ2-7, with a weak D call TRBD1 (6 bases). Germline assignment: CDR1 SQVTM and CDR2 ANQGSEA. The CDR3 runs 13 residues. Trimming shortened V by 7 bases and J by 5 bases, and 18 bases separated the two germline ends. CDR3 sequence: CSGWDIPGHEQYF. CDR3 bases: TGCAGCGGTTGGGACATCCCCGGGCACGAGCAGTACTTC.

A remark on this clonotype: One junction end does not reproduce the germline sequence, and a read error may be involved. This chain connects TRBV7-3 to TRBJ1-1; 7 nucleotides line up with TRBD1. CDR1 is SGHTA, CDR2 FQGTGA, per germline. There are 13 residues in the CDR3. CDR3 sequence: CAGSPGTVREAFF. DNA for the CDR3: TGTGCCGGCAGCCCAGGGACAGTTAGGGAAGCTTTCTTT.

This clonotype has a count of ten or more. This chain links TRBV10-3 with TRBJ2-1, with 10 bases that match TRBD2. The CDR3 is made up of 17 amino acids. Trimming at V came to 3 bases and at J to 2 bases, leaving 7 bases not matched to a gene. Germline CDR1 and CDR2: ENHRY and SYGVKD. In DNA form, the CDR3 reads TGTGCCATCAGTGATGGGAGCGGGGGGGCCCCCTACAATGAGCAGTTCTTC. Translation gives CAISDGSGGAPYNEQFF.

This clonotype was observed a handful of times. Being one base from a much bigger clone, this may be a read error. The chain's CDR3 is CASSVETAYYNEQYF. As DNA, the CDR3 is TGTGCCAGCAGCGTAGAAACGGCCTACTACAATGAGCAGTACTTC. The chain joins TRBV9 to TRBJ2-5; the D is unclear. This CDR3 has 15 amino acids. With 0 bases removed from V and 11 bases from J, the gap between germline ends came to 20 bases. Germline V gene data show CDR1 as SGDLS and CDR2 as YYNGEE. Supplemented by reference TRBV9 and TRBJ2-5, the full variable domain reads DSGVTQTPKHLITATGQRVTLRCSPRSGDLSVYWYQQSLDQGLQFLIQYYNGEERAKGNILERFSAQQFPDLHSELNLSSLELGDSALYFCASSVETAYYNEQYFGPGTRLLVL.

At least ten counts were recorded for this clonotype. The chain has TRBV7-9 and TRBJ1-4, with a weak D call TRBD1 (6 bases). Germline V gene sequence: CDR1 SEHNR, CDR2 FQNEAQ (reference sequence). This CDR3 has 16 amino acids. Deletions cut 5 bases from V and 7 bases from J, with 20 bases between. The CDR3 DNA is TGTGCCAGCAGCCCGAGGGGGGACACGCCGATTGAAAAACTGTTTTTT. It is translated as CASSPRGDTPIEKLFF.

This clonotype was found many times. This chain connects TRBV5-1 to TRBJ2-3; D may be TRBD1 (6 bases). The V end lost 0 bases, the J end lost 2 bases, and 10 bases lay between the germline ends. The CDR3 sequence is 15 residues long. Germline CDR1 reads SGHRS; CDR2 reads YFSETQ. This CDR3 reads CASSLGQGFTDTQYF. CDR3 nucleotides: TGCGCCAGCAGCTTGGGGCAGGGGTTCACAGATACGCAGTATTTT. Variable domain in full (rest from reference TRBV5-1 and TRBJ2-3): KAGVTQTPRYLIKTRGQQVTLSCSPISGHRSVSWYQQTPGQGLQFLFEYFSETQRNKGNFPGRFSGRQFSNSRSEMNVSTLELGDSALYLCASSLGQGFTDTQYFGPGTRLTVL.

The chain carries TRBV7-2 and TRBJ2-1; D is unresolved. This CDR3 is 14 amino acids long. The V gene's germline CDR1 is SGHTA and CDR2 FQGNSA. Trimming removed 1 base from V and 6 bases from J, with 10 bases in between. The CDR3 reads CASSLGVVPNEQFF. Here the CDR3 DNA reads TGTGCCAGCAGCTTAGGGGTCGTCCCCAATGAGCAGTTCTTC.

The sample holds many counts of this clonotype. A much larger clonotype is one base distant, so this may be a read error. The chain employs TRBV25-1 and TRBJ1-4; D gene uncertain. The CDR3 runs 15 residues. Per the germline V gene, CDR1 is MGHDK and CDR2 is SYGVNS. In DNA, the CDR3 is TGTGCCAGCAGTGATCACGAGTATGAAGCTGAAAAACGGTTTTTT. It codes for CASSDHEYEAEKRFF.

This clonotype was counted a few times. A much larger clonotype is one base distant, so this may be a read error. The chain uses TRBV24-1 and TRBJ2-1, with TRBD2 matching over 8 bases. Germline-derived CDR1 and CDR2 are KGHDR and SFDVKD. Trimming removed 12 bases from V and 7 bases from J; junction bases left unmatched: 7. The length of the CDR3 is 12 residues. The CDR3 loop reads CAVLGTRNEQFF. Written as DNA, the CDR3 is TGTGCCGTCCTCGGGACTAGAAATGAGCAGTTCTTC.

The chain is built from TRBV9 and TRBJ1-1; no clear D. Germline V gives CDR1 SGDLS, CDR2 YYNGEE. V was pared by 0 bases and J by 6 bases, with 9 bases between. The CDR3 runs to 13 residues. The CDR3 nucleotides are TGTGCCAGCAGCGTAGGGGGAATCGCTGAAGCTTTCTTT. Translation gives CASSVGGIAEAFF.

The sample holds many counts of this clonotype. This chain uses TRBV5-1 with TRBJ2-5, with TRBD2 identical over 13 bases. The CDR3 is 17 residues long. Germline V lookup: CDR1 SGHRS, CDR2 YFSETQ. Trimming cost V 4 bases and J 1 base; bases outside gene matches: 7. CDR3 nucleotide sequence: TGCGCCAGCAGCCTCGGGACTAGCGGGAAGGGCCAAGAGACCCAGTACTTC. It translates to CASSLGTSGKGQETQYF.

The genes are TRBV7-2 and TRBJ2-2; 7 bases line up with TRBD2. This CDR3 region has 16 residues. Germline CDR1 and CDR2: SGHTA and FQGNSA. The J segment lost 5 bases and the V segment lost 5 bases, leaving 11 bases of the junction unmatched. The CDR3 loop is CASSLSPTSLTGELFF. The CDR3, as DNA: TGTGCCAGCAGCCTCAGCCCGACTAGCCTTACCGGGGAGCTGTTTTTT.

This clonotype was seen repeatedly, ten times or more. V is TRBV29-1 and J is TRBJ2-3, with D possibly TRBD1 on 5 matching bases. The V and J ends lost 7 bases and 1 base respectively, with 9 bases between them. The germline gives CDR1 SQVTM, CDR2 ANQGSEA. There are 12 residues in the CDR3. This CDR3 is CSGSTGTDTQYF. CDR3 bases: TGCAGCGGTTCGACAGGCACAGATACGCAGTATTTT.

The table lists this clonotype with many counts. The gene calls are TRBV20-1 and TRBJ2-3; the D gene is possibly TRBD2 (6 bases). With 3 bases removed from V and 2 bases from J, the gap between germline ends came to 12 bases. The CDR3 has 14 amino acids. The germline V gene encodes CDR1 DFQATT and CDR2 SNEGSKA (reference sequence). CDR3 protein: CSASRWDSTDTQYF. The CDR3 bases are TGCAGTGCTAGCCGGTGGGACTCCACAGATACGCAGTATTTT.

The table lists this clonotype with many counts. The chain uses TRBV7-2 and TRBJ1-2, with a weak D call TRBD1 (5 bases). Germline loops: CDR1 SGHTA, CDR2 FQGNSA. V was pared by 1 base and J by 3 bases, with 9 bases between. The CDR3 loop spans 14 amino acids. The CDR3 loop reads CASSLVGRDYGYTF. The CDR3 nucleotides read TGTGCCAGCAGCTTAGTCGGCAGGGACTATGGCTACACCTTC. Variable domain in full (rest from reference TRBV7-2 and TRBJ1-2): GAGVSQSPSNKVTEKGKDVELRCDPISGHTALYWYRQSLGQGLEFLIYFQGNSAPDKSGLPSDRFSAERTGGSVSTLTIQRTQQEDSAVYLCASSLVGRDYGYTFGSGTRLTVV.